This T cell receptor beta chain was observed in a study of T cell responses to AZD1222 COVID-19 vaccine. General study points: Sampling captured repertoires only after the peak T cell response. The study found Spike-specific TCR breadth and depth rose after two AZD1222 doses. Clonal diversity may have been underestimated in mostly white British donors. At baseline, just five or six AZD1222 recipients tested seropositive.

Libraries were prepared by immunoSEQ multiplex PCR; TCRdb keeps only in-frame clonotypes and omits some of them. The sample comprises about 150,000 clones, approximately 90% of which are singletons, and around 2.6% rests with the top ten. Comments on this clone: What it binds is unknown.

Between the trimmed V and J ends, which lost 1 base and 7 bases, there was a span of 11 bases. Germline CDR1 and CDR2: LNHDA and SQIVND (reference sequence). This CDR3 is built from 15 residues. V is TRBV19 and J is TRBJ1-6; D is undetermined. The sequences come from peripheral blood, collected on day 0 of AZD1222 vaccination. This clonotype was obtained from an adult in good health. CDR3 in amino acids: CASSIVGVSNSPLHF. The CDR3 bases are TGTGCCAGTAGTATAGTCGGGGTTTCGAATTCACCCCTCCACTTT.